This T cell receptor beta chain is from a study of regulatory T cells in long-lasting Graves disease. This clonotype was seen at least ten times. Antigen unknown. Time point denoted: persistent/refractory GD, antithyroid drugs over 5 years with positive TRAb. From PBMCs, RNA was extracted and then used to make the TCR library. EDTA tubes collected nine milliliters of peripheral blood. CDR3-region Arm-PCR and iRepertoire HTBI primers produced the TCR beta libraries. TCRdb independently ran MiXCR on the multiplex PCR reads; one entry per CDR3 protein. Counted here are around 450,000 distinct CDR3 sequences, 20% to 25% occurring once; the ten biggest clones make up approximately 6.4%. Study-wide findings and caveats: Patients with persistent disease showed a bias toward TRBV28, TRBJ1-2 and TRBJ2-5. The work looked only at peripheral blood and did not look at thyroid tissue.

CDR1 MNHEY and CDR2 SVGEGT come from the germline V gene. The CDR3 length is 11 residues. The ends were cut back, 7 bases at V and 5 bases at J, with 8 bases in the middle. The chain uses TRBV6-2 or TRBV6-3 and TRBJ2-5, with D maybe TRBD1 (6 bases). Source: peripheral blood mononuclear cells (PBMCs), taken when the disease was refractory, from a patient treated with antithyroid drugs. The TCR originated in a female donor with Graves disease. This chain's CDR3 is CASTQGETQYF. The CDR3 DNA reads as TGTGCCAGCACCCAGGGGGAGACCCAGTACTTC.